These 7 T cell receptor beta chains came from one sample sequenced in a study of blood T cell repertoires in COVID-19. Generated by immunoSEQ multiplex PCR, the TCRdb table keeps only in-frame clones and is missing some. This table holds some 310,000 clones, 90% found once. Sample: peripheral blood. The receptors come from a woman in her 30s with COVID-19, enrolled during active disease.

This chain connects TRBV30 to TRBJ1-2, with a tentative D call TRBD1 (5 bases). The CDR3 has 12 residues. The germline CDR1 and CDR2 sequences are GTSNPN and SVGIG (reference sequence). V was clipped by 3 bases and J by 6 bases, with 11 bases between them. In DNA form, the CDR3 reads TGTGCCTGGAGCGTAGGGGAACATGGCTACACCTTC. It specifies CAWSVGEHGYTF. Variable domain in full (rest from reference TRBV30 and TRBJ1-2): SQTIHQWPATLVQPVGSPLSLECTVEGTSNPNLYWYRQAAGRGLQLLFYSVGIGQISSEVPQNLSASRPQDRQFILSSKKLLLSDSGFYLCAWSVGEHGYTFGSGTRLTVV.

The gene calls are TRBV30 and TRBJ1-2, with TRBD1 matching over 8 bases. The trim removed 6 bases at V and 7 bases at J, leaving 13 bases unmatched. The germline V gene has CDR1 GTSNPN and CDR2 SVGIG (reference sequence). CDR3 size: 14 residues. The CDR3 here is CACIRTGSASGYTF. The CDR3 region has the DNA TGTGCCTGTATTAGGACAGGGAGCGCTTCTGGCTACACCTTC.

This clone was recorded only once. The J gene is TRBJ2-1, the V gene TRBV6-1; 12 bases fit TRBD2. Germline assignment: CDR1 MNHNS and CDR2 SASEGT. With V trimmed by 0 bases and J by 4 bases, 4 bases remained unmatched. This CDR3 has 17 amino acids. The chain's CDR3 is CASSEARLAGGYNEQFF. CDR3 in DNA: TGTGCCAGCAGTGAAGCTAGGCTAGCGGGAGGGTACAATGAGCAGTTCTTC.

V usage is TRBV13 and J usage is TRBJ2-7, with D perhaps TRBD1 (5 bases). Germline V gene lookup returns CDR1 PRHDT and CDR2 FYEKMQ (reference sequence). V was trimmed by 2 bases and J by 3 bases, leaving 14 bases between them. The CDR3 runs to 15 residues. This CDR3 is CASSLLDKRNYEQYF. CDR3 nucleotide sequence: TGTGCCAGCAGCTTATTGGACAAGAGGAACTACGAGCAGTACTTC.

This clone was picked up a small number of times. The chain recombines TRBV3-1 (or the pseudogene TRBV3-2) with TRBJ2-2; D is perhaps TRBD2 (6 bases). CDR3 size: 16 residues. Germline V gene sequence: CDR1 LGHDT, CDR2 YNNKEL (reference sequence). V was clipped by 3 bases and J by 1 base, with 12 bases between them. For the CDR3, the DNA is TGTGCCAGCAGCCAGTTTCGGGGGAGGAACACCGGGGAGCTGTTTTTT. Protein sequence: CASSQFRGRNTGELFF.

The chain employs TRBV29-1 and TRBJ1-1; D gene uncertain. Germline V gene data show CDR1 as SQVTM and CDR2 as ANQGSEA. The germline V and J ends were trimmed by 4 bases and 0 bases, with 9 bases remaining between them. This CDR3 is 13 amino acids long. The CDR3 reads CSVGSAVNTEAFF. CDR3 nucleotide sequence: TGCAGCGTTGGTTCCGCGGTGAACACTGAAGCTTTCTTT.

J is TRBJ2-2 and V is TRBV19; D call uncertain. Germline CDR1 is LNHDA and CDR2 is SQIVND (reference sequence). Trimming stripped 1 base from V and 5 bases from J, with 11 bases between. CDR3 length equals 15 residues. In DNA, the CDR3 is TGTGCCAGTAGTATAGGGCAGCTACAGACCGGGGAGCTGTTTTTT. The encoded protein is CASSIGQLQTGELFF.